This entry describes one T cell receptor (beta chain). Its antigen is unknown. Researchers took RNA transcripts and amplified the TCR beta CDR3 regions from them. During a first-round RT-PCR of the TCR CDR3, the HTBI primer set was used. TCRdb fed the multiplex PCR reads into MiXCR, producing one record per CDR3 protein. The sample has 140,000 or so distinct CDR3 sequences; approximately 20% are singletons. The data derive from a study of T cells in Graves' hyperthyroidism and ophthalmopathy. Study results and limitations: Blood also contained most expanded thyroid clonotypes above 0.001. Stable hyperthyroidism and ophthalmopathy were separated using 13 V-J signatures. Ophthalmopathy got predicted by the model a median around 6.8 months before its onset.

The CDR3 spans 16 residues. CDR1 LGHNA and CDR2 YNFKEQ come from the germline V gene. Trimming shortened V by 3 bases and J by 3 bases, and 17 bases separated the two germline ends. The sequenced sample was blood. This chain uses TRBV4-2 with TRBJ1-1; D might be TRBD1 (6 bases). The receptor comes from a woman in her fifties or sixties with Graves' hyperthyroidism that later progressed to Graves' ophthalmopathy. The CDR3, as DNA: TGTGCCAGCAGCCAGGACCTGACAAGGGGGTACACTGAAGCTTTCTTT. This gives the protein CASSQDLTRGYTEAFF.